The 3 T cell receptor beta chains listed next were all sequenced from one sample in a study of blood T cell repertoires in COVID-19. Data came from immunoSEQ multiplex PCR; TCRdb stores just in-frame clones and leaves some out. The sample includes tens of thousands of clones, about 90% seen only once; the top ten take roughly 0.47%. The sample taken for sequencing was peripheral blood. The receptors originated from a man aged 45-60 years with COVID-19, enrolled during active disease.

CDR3 protein: CATSRRAGGYTF. DNA for the CDR3: TGTGCCACCAGTAGACGGGCGGGTGGCTACACCTTC. The rearrangement joins TRBV24-1 to TRBJ1-2; unclear D gene. The germline CDR1 and CDR2 sequences are KGHDR and SFDVKD. This CDR3 is built from 12 residues. Trimming removed 6 bases at V and 7 bases at J, with 11 bases between.

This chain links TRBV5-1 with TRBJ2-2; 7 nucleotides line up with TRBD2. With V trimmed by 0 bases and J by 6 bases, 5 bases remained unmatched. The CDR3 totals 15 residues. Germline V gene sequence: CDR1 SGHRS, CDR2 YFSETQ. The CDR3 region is CASSLGTSFAGELFF. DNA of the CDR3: TGCGCCAGCAGCTTGGGGACTAGTTTCGCCGGGGAGCTGTTTTTT. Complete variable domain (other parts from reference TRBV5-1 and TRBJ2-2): KAGVTQTPRYLIKTRGQQVTLSCSPISGHRSVSWYQQTPGQGLQFLFEYFSETQRNKGNFPGRFSGRQFSNSRSEMNVSTLELGDSALYLCASSLGTSFAGELFFGEGSRLTVL.

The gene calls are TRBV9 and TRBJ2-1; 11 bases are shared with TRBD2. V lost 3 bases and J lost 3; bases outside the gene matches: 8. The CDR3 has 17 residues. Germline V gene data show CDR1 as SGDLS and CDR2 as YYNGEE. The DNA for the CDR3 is TGTGCCAGCAGCGCCGACAGGGGACTAGCGGTCTACAATGAGCAGTTCTTC. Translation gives CASSADRGLAVYNEQFF.